This T cell receptor beta chain was obtained from a study of blood T cell repertoires in COVID-19. On the study more broadly: Collection of acute and convalescent COVID-19 samples took place in the United States, Italy and Spain. PBMCs, B-cell-depleted T cells, or T cells were the source of the cDNA or gDNA that made up the material.

Recovered status in Cohort 3 required two negative PCRs, clearance, or symptom resolution. The CDR3 extends over 15 amino acids. Germline CDR1 MGHRA, CDR2 YSYEKL. The J segment lost 2 bases and the V segment lost 4 bases, leaving 5 bases of the junction unmatched. Here immunoSEQ multiplex PCR was the method, and the copy in TCRdb shows in-frame clones only, minus some. The sample contains 400,000 or so clones, roughly 88% of which appear only once. This clone was seen a handful of times. The chain is built from TRBV4-1 and TRBJ2-7, with TRBD2 matching 10 bases. Sequencing was done on a sample of PBMCs or T cells enriched from blood (not recorded which). This TCR came from a young man who had recovered from COVID-19. Written as DNA, the CDR3 is TGCGCCAGCAGCCGAGGGACTAGCGATACCTACGAGCAGTACTTC. This sequence encodes CASSRGTSDTYEQYF.